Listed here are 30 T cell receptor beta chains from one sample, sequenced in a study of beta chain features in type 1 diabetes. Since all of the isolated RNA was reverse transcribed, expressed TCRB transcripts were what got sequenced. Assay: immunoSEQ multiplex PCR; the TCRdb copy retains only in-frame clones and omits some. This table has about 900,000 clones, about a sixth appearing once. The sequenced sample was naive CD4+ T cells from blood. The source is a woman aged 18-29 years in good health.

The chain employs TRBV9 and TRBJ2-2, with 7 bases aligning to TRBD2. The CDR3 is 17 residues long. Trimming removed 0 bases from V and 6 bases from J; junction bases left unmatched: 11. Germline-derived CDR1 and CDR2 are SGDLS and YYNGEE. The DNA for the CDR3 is TGTGCCAGCAGCGTAGCTGGTCGGACTAGTTCGGCCGGGGAGCTGTTTTTT. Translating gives CASSVAGRTSSAGELFF.

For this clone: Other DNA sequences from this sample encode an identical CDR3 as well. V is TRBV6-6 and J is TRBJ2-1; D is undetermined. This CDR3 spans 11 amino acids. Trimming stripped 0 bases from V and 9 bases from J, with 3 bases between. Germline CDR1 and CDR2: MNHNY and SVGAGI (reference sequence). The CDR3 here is CASSYSGEQFF. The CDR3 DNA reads TGTGCCAGCAGTTACTCCGGTGAGCAGTTCTTC.

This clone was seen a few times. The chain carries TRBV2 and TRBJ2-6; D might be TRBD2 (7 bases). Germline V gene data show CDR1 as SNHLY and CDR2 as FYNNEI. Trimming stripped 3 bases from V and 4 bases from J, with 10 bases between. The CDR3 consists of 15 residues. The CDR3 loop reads CASSDGGPGANVLTF. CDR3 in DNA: TGTGCCAGCAGTGACGGGGGGCCAGGGGCCAACGTCCTGACTTTC.

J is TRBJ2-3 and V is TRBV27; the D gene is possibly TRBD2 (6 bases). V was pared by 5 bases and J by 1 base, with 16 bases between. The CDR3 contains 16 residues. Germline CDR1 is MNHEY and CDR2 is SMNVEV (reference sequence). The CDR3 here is CASSPYGGTGTDTQYF. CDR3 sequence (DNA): TGTGCCAGCAGTCCCTACGGGGGTACTGGCACAGATACGCAGTATTTT.

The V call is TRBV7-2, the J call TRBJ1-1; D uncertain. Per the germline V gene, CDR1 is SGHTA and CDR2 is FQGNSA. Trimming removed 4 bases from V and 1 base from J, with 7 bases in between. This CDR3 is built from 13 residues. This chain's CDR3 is CASSYSENTEAFF. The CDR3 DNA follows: TGTGCCAGCAGCTACTCAGAGAACACTGAAGCTTTCTTT.

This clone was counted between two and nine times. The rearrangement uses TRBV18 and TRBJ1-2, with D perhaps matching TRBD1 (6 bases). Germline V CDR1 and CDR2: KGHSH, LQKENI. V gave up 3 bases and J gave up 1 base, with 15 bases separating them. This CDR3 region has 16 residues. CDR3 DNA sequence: TGTGCCAGCTCACCTAAGGCAGGGGAGTTTAACTATGGCTACACCTTC. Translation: CASSPKAGEFNYGYTF. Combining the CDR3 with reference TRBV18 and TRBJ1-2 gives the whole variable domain NAGVMQNPRHLVRRRGQEARLRCSPMKGHSHVYWYRQLPEEGLKFMVYLQKENIIDESGMPKERFSAEFPKEGPSILRIQQVVRGDSAAYFCASSPKAGEFNYGYTFGSGTRLTVV.

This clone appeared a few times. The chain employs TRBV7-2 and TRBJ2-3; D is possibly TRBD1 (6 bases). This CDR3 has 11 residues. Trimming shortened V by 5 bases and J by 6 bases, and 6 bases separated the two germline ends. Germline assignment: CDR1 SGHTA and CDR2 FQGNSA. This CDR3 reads CASSRGDTQYF. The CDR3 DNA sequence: TGTGCCAGCAGCAGGGGGGATACGCAGTATTTT.

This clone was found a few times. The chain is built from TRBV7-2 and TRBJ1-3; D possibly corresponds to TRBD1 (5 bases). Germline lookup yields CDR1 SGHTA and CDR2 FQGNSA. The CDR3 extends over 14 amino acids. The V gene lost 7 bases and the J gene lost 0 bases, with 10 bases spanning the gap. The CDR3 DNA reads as TGTGCCAGCAATCAGGGCGGCTCTGGAAACACCATATATTTT. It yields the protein CASNQGGSGNTIYF.

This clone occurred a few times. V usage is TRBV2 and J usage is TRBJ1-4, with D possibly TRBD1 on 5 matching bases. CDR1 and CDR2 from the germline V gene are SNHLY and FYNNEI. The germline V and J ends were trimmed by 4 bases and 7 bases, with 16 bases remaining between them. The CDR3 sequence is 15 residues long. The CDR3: CASSVDQGSVEKLFF. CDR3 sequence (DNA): TGTGCCAGCAGTGTCGACCAGGGATCGGTTGAAAAACTGTTTTTT.

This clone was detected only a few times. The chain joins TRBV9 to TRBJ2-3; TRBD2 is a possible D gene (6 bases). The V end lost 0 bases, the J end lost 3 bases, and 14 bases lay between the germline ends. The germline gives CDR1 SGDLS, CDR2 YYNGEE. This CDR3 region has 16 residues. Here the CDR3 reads CASSVGRGSGTDTQYF. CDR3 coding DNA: TGTGCCAGCAGCGTAGGTCGGGGGTCGGGGACAGATACGCAGTATTTT.

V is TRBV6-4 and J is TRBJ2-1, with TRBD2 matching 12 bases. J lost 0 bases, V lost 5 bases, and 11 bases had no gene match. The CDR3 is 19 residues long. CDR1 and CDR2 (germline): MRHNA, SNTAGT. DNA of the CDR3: TGTGCCAGCAGTCCACCTAGCGGGAGGGCCTTTATCTCCTACAATGAGCAGTTCTTC. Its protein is CASSPPSGRAFISYNEQFF.

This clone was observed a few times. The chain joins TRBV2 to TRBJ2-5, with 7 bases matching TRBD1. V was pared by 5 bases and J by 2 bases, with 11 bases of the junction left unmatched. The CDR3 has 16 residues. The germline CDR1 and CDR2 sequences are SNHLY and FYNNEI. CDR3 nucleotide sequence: TGTGCCAGCAGTAGGGACAGCTTCCCCCCTCAAGAGACCCAGTACTTC. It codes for CASSRDSFPPQETQYF.

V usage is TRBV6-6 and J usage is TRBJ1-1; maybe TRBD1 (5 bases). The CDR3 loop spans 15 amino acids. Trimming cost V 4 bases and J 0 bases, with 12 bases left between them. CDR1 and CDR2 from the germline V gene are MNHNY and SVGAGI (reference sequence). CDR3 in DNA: TGTGCCAGCAGTTTGGTGGCAGGGATGAACACTGAAGCTTTCTTT. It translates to CASSLVAGMNTEAFF.

The CDR3 protein is CASSQDKTGQAFF. The CDR3 DNA reads TGCGCCAGCAGCCAAGATAAGACAGGCCAAGCTTTCTTT. The chain links TRBV4-3 to TRBJ1-1, with a tentative D call TRBD1 (6 bases). CDR1 is LGHNA, CDR2 YSLEER, per germline. This CDR3 is built from 13 residues. Trimming removed 0 bases from V and 9 bases from J, with 11 bases in between.

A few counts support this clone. The CDR3 nucleotides read TGTGCCAGCAGTCCAGGACAGGGATCTAATGAAAAACTGTTTTTT. This translates into CASSPGQGSNEKLFF. The chain combines TRBV27 with TRBJ1-4; 8 nucleotides match TRBD1. Losses at the gene ends were 5 bases for V and 3 bases for J; bases not matched to a gene: 5. Germline-derived CDR1 and CDR2 are MNHEY and SMNVEV (reference sequence). This CDR3 spans 15 amino acids.

DNA of the CDR3: TGTGCCAGCAGGGACAGACTAGCGGGAGGTTCCGAGCAGTACTTC. This translates into CASRDRLAGGSEQYF. The chain recombines TRBV27 with TRBJ2-7; 13 nucleotides match TRBD2. The CDR3 extends over 15 amino acids. Germline CDR1 and CDR2: MNHEY and SMNVEV (reference sequence). Trimming took 6 bases from V and 6 from J; bases not matched to a gene: 8.

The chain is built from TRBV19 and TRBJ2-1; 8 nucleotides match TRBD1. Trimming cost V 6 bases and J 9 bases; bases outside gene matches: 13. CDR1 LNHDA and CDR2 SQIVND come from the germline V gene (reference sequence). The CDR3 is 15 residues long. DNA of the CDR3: TGTGCCAGTAGCACCTTCGGACAGGGCGGCGGTGAGCAGTTCTTC. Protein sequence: CASSTFGQGGGEQFF.

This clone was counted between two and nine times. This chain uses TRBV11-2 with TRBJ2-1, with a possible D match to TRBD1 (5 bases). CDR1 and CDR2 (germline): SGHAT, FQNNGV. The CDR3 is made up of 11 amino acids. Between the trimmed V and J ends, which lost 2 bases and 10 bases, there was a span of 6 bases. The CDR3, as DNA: TGTGCCAGCAGCTTACGGACAGAGCAGTTCTTC. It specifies CASSLRTEQFF.

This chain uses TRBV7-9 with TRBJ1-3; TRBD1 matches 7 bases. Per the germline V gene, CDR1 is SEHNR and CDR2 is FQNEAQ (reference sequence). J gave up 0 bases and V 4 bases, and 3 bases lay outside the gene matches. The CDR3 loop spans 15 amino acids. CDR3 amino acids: CASSSGQVSGNTIYF. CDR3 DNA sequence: TGTGCCAGCAGCTCCGGACAGGTCTCTGGAAACACCATATATTTT.

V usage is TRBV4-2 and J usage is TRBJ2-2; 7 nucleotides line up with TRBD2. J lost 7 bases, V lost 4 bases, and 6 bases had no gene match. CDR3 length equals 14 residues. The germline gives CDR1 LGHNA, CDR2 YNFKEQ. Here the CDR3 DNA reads TGTGCCAGCAGCCTAAAGCGGGATGTCGGGGAGCTGTTTTTT. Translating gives CASSLKRDVGELFF.

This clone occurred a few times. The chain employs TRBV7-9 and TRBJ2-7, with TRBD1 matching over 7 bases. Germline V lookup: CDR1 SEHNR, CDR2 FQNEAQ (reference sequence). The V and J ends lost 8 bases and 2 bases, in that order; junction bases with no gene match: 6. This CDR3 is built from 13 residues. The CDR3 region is CASGRDSAYEQYF. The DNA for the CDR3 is TGTGCCAGCGGTAGGGACAGTGCCTACGAGCAGTACTTC.

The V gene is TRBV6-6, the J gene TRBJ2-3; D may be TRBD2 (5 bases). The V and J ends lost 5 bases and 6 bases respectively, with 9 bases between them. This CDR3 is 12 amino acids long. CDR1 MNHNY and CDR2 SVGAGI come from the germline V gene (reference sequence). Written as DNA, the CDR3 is TGTGCCAGCAGTCGTCCGGGGGATACGCAGTATTTT. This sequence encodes CASSRPGDTQYF.

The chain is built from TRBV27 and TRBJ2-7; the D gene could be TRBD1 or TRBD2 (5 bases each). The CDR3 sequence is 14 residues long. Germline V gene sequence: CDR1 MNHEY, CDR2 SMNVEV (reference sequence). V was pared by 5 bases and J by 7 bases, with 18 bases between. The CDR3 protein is CASSPRDLPREQYF. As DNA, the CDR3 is TGTGCCAGCAGTCCCCGGGACCTCCCCAGAGAGCAGTACTTC.

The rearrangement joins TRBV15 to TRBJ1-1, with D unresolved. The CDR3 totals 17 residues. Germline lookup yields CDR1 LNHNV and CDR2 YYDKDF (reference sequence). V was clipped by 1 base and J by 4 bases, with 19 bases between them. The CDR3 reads CATSRAVESGLTTEAFF. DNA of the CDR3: TGTGCCACCAGCAGAGCGGTTGAATCGGGCTTAACCACTGAAGCTTTCTTT.

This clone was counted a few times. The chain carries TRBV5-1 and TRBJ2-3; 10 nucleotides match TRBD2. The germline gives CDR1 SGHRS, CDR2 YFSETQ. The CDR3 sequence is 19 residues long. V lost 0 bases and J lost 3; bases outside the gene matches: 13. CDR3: CASSLGASGRSSRTDTQYF. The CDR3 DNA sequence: TGCGCCAGCAGCTTGGGGGCTAGCGGGAGATCTTCTCGAACAGATACGCAGTATTTT.

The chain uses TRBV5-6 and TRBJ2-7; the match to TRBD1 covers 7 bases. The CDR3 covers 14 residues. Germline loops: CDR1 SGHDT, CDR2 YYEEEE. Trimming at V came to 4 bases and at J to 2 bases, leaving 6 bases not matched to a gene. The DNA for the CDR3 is TGTGCCAGCAGCCAAACAGGGGACCCCTACGAGCAGTACTTC. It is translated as CASSQTGDPYEQYF.

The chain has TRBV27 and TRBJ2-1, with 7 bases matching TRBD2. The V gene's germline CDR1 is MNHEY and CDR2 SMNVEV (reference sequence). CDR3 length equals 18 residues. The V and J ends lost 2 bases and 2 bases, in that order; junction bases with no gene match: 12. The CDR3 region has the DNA TGTGCCAGCAGTTTACCCCCAGGGACTAAGCAACCCTACAATGAGCAGTTCTTC. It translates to CASSLPPGTKQPYNEQFF.

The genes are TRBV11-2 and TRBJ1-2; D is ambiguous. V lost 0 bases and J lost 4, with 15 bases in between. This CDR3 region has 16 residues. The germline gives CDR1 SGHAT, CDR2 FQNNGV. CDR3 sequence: CASSLDEWASGYGYTF. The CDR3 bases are TGTGCCAGCAGCTTAGATGAGTGGGCTTCAGGCTATGGCTACACCTTC.

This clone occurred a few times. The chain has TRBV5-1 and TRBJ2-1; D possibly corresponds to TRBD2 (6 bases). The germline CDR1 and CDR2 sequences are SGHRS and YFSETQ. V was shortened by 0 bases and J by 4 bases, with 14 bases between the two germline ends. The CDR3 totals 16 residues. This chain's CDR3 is CASSLGLGPVYNEQFF. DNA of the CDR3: TGCGCCAGCAGCTTGGGACTAGGGCCCGTTTACAATGAGCAGTTCTTC.

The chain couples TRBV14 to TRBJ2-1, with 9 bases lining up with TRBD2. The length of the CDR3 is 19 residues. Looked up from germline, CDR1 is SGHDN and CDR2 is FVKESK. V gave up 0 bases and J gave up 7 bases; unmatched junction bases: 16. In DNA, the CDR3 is TGTGCCAGCAGCCAAGATGGGGAATTTAGCGGGAGTTCTTCGAATGAGCAGTTCTTC. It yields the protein CASSQDGEFSGSSSNEQFF.